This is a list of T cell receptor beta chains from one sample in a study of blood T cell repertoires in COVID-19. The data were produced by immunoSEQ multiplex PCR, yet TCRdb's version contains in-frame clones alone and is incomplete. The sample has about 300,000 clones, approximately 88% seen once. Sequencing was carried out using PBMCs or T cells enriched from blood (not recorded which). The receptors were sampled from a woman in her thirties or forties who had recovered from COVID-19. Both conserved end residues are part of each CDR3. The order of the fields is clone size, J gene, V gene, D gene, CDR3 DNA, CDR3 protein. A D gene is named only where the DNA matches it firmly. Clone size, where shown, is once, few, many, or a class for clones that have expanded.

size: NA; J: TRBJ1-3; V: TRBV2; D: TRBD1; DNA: TGTGCCAGCGGACAGGGGAACACCATATATTTT; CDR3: CASGQGNTIYF
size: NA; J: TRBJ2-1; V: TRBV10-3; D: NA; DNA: TGTGCCATCAGTCTTGACAGGACCTACAATGAGCAGTTCTTC; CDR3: CAISLDRTYNEQFF
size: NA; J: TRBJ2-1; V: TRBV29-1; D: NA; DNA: TGCAGCGTTGAAGATCGTAGGGGTGGGCAGTTCTTC; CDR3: CSVEDRRGGQFF
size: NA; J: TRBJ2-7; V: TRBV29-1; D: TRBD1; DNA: TGCAGCGCGGGACAGCACTACGAGCAGTACTTC; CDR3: CSAGQHYEQYF
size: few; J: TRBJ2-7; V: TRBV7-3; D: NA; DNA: TGTGCCAGCAGCCCGCAACAGGGCCCCCTGGGCGAGCAGTACTTC; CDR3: CASSPQQGPLGEQYF
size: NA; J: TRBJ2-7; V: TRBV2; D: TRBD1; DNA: TGTGCCAGCAGATTACCGGGACAGGGCTACGAGCAGTACTTC; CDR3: CASRLPGQGYEQYF
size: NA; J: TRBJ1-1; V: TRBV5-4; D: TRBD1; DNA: TGTGCCAGCAGCTTGGCTGCAGGGGGGAGAACTGAAGCTTTCTTT; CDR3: CASSLAAGGRTEAFF
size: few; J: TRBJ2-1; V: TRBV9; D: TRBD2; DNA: TGTGCCAGCACCGAACTAGCGGGAGCGAGTGAGCAGTTCTTC; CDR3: CASTELAGASEQFF
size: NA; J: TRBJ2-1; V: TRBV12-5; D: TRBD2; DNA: TGTGCTAGTGGCCGGGGACTAGCGGGAGTGGTTGAGCAGTTCTTC; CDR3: CASGRGLAGVVEQFF
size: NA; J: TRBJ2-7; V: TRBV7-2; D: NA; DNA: TGTGCCAGCAGCCTTGGGTGGGCATCCTACGAGCAGTACTTC; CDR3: CASSLGWASYEQYF
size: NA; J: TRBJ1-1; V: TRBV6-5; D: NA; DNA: TGTGCCAGCAGTTCTAGGACACCGCGCGGGGACACTGAAGCTTTCTTT; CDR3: CASSSRTPRGDTEAFF
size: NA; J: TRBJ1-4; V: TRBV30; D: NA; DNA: TGTGCCTGGAGTGGACAGTCGGGTGAAAAACTGTTTTTT; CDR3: CAWSGQSGEKLFF
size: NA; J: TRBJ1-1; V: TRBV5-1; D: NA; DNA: TGCGCCAGCAGCTGGACATCAGGGCCCATGACCACTGAAGCTTTCTTT; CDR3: CASSWTSGPMTTEAFF
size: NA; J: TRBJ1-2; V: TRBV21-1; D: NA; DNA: TGTGCCAGCAGCAAAAAATTACCAATAGAACAGACCTTTTTTACTAACTATGGCTACACCTTC; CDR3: CASSKKLPIEQTFFTNYGYTF
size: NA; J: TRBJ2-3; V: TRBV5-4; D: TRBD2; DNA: TGTGCCAGCAGCCTCGGGGCGGGGGGGCGGAACACAGATACGCAGTATTTT; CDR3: CASSLGAGGRNTDTQYF
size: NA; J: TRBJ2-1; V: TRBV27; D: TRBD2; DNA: TGTGCCAGCAGACCCGAGCGGGGGCGCTCGGATTACAATGAGCAGTTCTTC; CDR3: CASRPERGRSDYNEQFF
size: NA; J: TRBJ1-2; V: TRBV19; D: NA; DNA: TGTGCCAGTAGATTAGACCGGGACAACGCTAACTATGGCTACACCTTC; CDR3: CASRLDRDNANYGYTF
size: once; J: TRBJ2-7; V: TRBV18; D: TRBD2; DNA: TGTGCCAGTTCCGGGGGGGTCTCCTACGAGCAGTACTTC; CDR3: CASSGGVSYEQYF
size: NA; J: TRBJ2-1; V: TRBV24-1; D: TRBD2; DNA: TGTGCCACCAGTGATTCCTCCGGGACTAGCGGGAGGGCCGTGAATGAGCAGTTCTTC; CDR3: CATSDSSGTSGRAVNEQFF
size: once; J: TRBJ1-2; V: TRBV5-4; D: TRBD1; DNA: TGTGCCAGCAGCGCAGACAGGGGGCGATGGGGCTACACCTTC; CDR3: CASSADRGRWGYTF
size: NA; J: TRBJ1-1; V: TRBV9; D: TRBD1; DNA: TGTGCCAGCAGCGCCTCCGGGACAGGGCACACTGAAGCTTTCTTT; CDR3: CASSASGTGHTEAFF
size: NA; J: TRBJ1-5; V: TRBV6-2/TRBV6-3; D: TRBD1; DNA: TGTGCCAGCAGTGACAGGGATTCACGCGATCAGCCCCAGCATTTT; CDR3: CASSDRDSRDQPQHF
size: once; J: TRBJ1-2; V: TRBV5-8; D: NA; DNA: TGTGCCAGCAGCTTGGGTTTCGGGGTGGTCTATGGCTACACCTTC; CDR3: CASSLGFGVVYGYTF
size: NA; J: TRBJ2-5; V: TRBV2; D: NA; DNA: TGTGCCAGCACGTCCCAAGAGACCCAGTACTTC; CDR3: CASTSQETQYF
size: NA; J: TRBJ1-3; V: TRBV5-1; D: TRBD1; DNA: TGCGCCAGCGGACGGGGGACAGGGGGACTCTCTGGAAACACCATATATTTT; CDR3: CASGRGTGGLSGNTIYF
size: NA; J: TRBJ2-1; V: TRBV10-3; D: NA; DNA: TGTGCCATCTCGGCTAGCAGTTTAGGCAATGAGCAGTTCTTC; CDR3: CAISASSLGNEQFF
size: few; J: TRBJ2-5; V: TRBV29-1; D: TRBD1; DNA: TGCAGCGTTGCCTCAGGGACAGGGACGGAGACCCAGTACTTC; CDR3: CSVASGTGTETQYF
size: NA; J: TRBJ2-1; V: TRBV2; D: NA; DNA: TGTGCCAGCAAACGACAGCTTTACTACAATGAGCAGTTCTTC; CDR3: CASKRQLYYNEQFF
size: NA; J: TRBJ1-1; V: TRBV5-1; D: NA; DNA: TGCGCCAGCAGCTTGACACTGGACAGCCCGTCAGAAGCTTTCTTT; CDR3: CASSLTLDSPSEAFF
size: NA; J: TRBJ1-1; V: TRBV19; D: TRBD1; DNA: TGTGCCAGTAGTATGGGGACAGGTTCTGCCTCTTACACTGAAGCTTTCTTT; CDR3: CASSMGTGSASYTEAFF
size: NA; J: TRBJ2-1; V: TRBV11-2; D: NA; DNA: TGTGCCAGCAGCTCGGGTAGACGGGGTTTTCAGTTCTTC; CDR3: CASSSGRRGFQFF